The 10 T cell receptor beta chains listed next were all sequenced from one sample in a study of OX40 agonist ivuxolimab in advanced cancers. The protocol was immunoSEQ multiplex PCR, while the TCRdb copy is restricted to in-frame clones and leaves out a portion. The profile shows about 54,000 clones, roughly 92% of them singletons. Sequencing was performed on CD4+ or CD8+ T cells sorted from blood, taken in a trial of the OX40 agonist ivuxolimab. These receptors were taken from an adult with an advanced solid tumor such as melanoma, head and neck, liver or kidney cancer.

J is TRBJ2-1 and V is TRBV7-9, with TRBD2 identical over 8 bases. Germline assignment: CDR1 SEHNR and CDR2 FQNEAQ (reference sequence). Trimming cost V 5 bases and J 3 bases; bases outside gene matches: 18. The CDR3 extends over 19 amino acids. As DNA, the CDR3 is TGTGCCAGCAGCCCCCAAGGAGGCGGGGGGTTTCTAGACTACAATGAGCAGTTCTTC. Protein sequence: CASSPQGGGGFLDYNEQFF.

The V gene is TRBV4-1, the J gene TRBJ1-6; D not certain. This CDR3 region has 14 residues. The germline CDR1 and CDR2 sequences are MGHRA and YSYEKL. V gave up 6 bases and J gave up 7 bases, with 13 bases separating them. This CDR3 is CASRIWTGNSPLHF. CDR3 DNA sequence: TGCGCCAGCAGGATTTGGACGGGAAATTCACCCCTCCACTTT.

This clone was recorded only once. This chain uses TRBV20-1 with TRBJ1-4, with D perhaps matching TRBD1 (5 bases). CDR3 length equals 11 residues. The V gene's germline CDR1 is DFQATT and CDR2 SNEGSKA (reference sequence). V lost 3 bases to trimming and J lost 7 bases, with 6 bases between them. The CDR3 is CSARQGEKLFF. The CDR3 DNA reads as TGCAGTGCTAGGCAGGGTGAAAAACTGTTTTTT.

This chain links TRBV6-5 with TRBJ1-2; 9 bases line up with TRBD1. After removal of 4 bases from V and 8 bases from J, the junction contained 5 bases not matched to a gene. The CDR3 is 13 residues long. Per the germline V gene, CDR1 is MNHEY and CDR2 is SVGAGI. CDR3 sequence: CASSSGQGRGYTF. The CDR3 coding sequence is TGTGCCAGCAGTTCGGGACAGGGTAGGGGCTACACCTTC.

V usage is TRBV11-1 and J usage is TRBJ1-4; D uncertain. The germline V and J ends were trimmed by 4 bases and 8 bases, with 14 bases remaining between them. The CDR3 has 14 residues. Per the germline V gene, CDR1 is SGHAT and CDR2 is FQDESV (reference sequence). In DNA, the CDR3 is TGTGCCAGCAGCTACGGTGGTTCGGAGGAAAAACTGTTTTTT. This sequence encodes CASSYGGSEEKLFF.

This clone was seen a single time. This chain joins TRBV19 and TRBJ1-6, with 7 positions matching TRBD1. Germline V gives CDR1 LNHDA, CDR2 SQIVND (reference sequence). V lost 2 bases to trimming and J lost 7 bases; unmatched junction nucleotides: 2. The CDR3 consists of 14 residues. The DNA for the CDR3 is TGTGCCAGTAGTATAAACAGGGGAAATTCACCCCTCCACTTT. Translation gives CASSINRGNSPLHF.

CDR3 residues: CASSPPGSREIRAFF. CDR3 nucleotides: TGTGCCAGCTCACCACCGGGATCCAGGGAGATACGAGCTTTCTTT. This rearrangement joins TRBV18 to TRBJ1-1, with a possible D match to TRBD1 (5 bases). The CDR3 spans 15 residues. V was shortened by 0 bases and J by 10 bases, with 18 bases between the two germline ends. Germline loops: CDR1 KGHSH, CDR2 LQKENI.

The chain links TRBV2 to TRBJ2-2; D call uncertain. The CDR3 loop spans 15 amino acids. Looked up from germline, CDR1 is SNHLY and CDR2 is FYNNEI. V was clipped by 3 bases and J by 1 base, with 9 bases between them. CDR3 nucleotide sequence: TGTGCCAGCAGTGAGTGGGCGGAGAACACCGGGGAGCTGTTTTTT. Translation gives CASSEWAENTGELFF.

The chain links TRBV6-5 to TRBJ1-3; D might be TRBD1 (5 bases). The CDR3 runs to 14 residues. Germline-derived CDR1 and CDR2 are MNHEY and SVGAGI. The ends were cut back, 0 bases at V and 7 bases at J, with 10 bases in the middle. The CDR3: CASSYSIRVNTIYF. CDR3 DNA: TGTGCCAGCAGTTACTCGATCAGGGTCAACACCATATATTTT.

The chain combines TRBV2 with TRBJ1-2, with D possibly TRBD1 on 5 matching bases. CDR3 size: 14 residues. Germline values: CDR1 SNHLY, CDR2 FYNNEI. V was cut by 5 bases and J by 4 bases, with 14 bases left in between. The CDR3 protein is CASSPPGTAYGYTF. CDR3 in DNA: TGTGCCAGCAGTCCTCCCGGGACGGCCTATGGCTACACCTTC. Combining the CDR3 with reference TRBV2 and TRBJ1-2 gives the whole variable domain EPEVTQTPSHQVTQMGQEVILRCVPISNHLYFYWYRQILGQKVEFLVSFYNNEISEKSEIFDDQFSVERPDGSNFTLKIRSTKLEDSAMYFCASSPPGTAYGYTFGSGTRLTVV.